This TCR beta chain stems from a study of cytomegalovirus exposure and HLA in healthy donors. The study, taken as a whole, reports: Using a false discovery rate of 0.05, a later analysis showed that some 16,000 TCR beta sequences were associated with HLA alleles. Segments of the TCR beta V type were, in most cases, productive about 87% or about 30% of the time in an earlier analysis. The majority of TCR sequences were rare, yet some public TCRs appeared in many donors.

13 Jbeta primers and 60 Vbeta primers were used for the PCR. Per the original data handling: An analysis performed later counted roughly 80 million unique TCR beta chains (roughly 11 million of them shared). Assay: immunoSEQ multiplex PCR; the TCRdb copy retains only in-frame clones and omits some. V and J calls plus clone size are reproduced from that table; the DNA served to infer D and trimming. The sample lists roughly 88,000 clones, approximately 71% occurring once. Concerning this clone: What it recognizes is unknown.

CDR1 and CDR2 (germline): SQVTM, ANQGSEA. CDR3 length: 15 residues. V was shortened by 4 bases and J by 0 bases, with 12 bases between the two germline ends. The origin of this receptor is a man aged 50-59 years in good health and CMV-seronegative. The gene calls are TRBV29-1 and TRBJ2-2, with a tentative D call TRBD2 (7 bases). The sample taken for sequencing was PBMCs. The CDR3 DNA sequence: TGCAGCGTTGCTTCCGGGGGGCCGAACACCGGGGAGCTGTTTTTT. This translates into CSVASGGPNTGELFF.